The 20 T cell receptor beta chains listed next were all sequenced from one sample in a study of spatial heterogeneity in lung cancer. TCRdb itself ran the 5' RACE reads through MiXCR, one entry per CDR3 protein. Of some 6,900 distinct CDR3 sequences listed, roughly 3.7% are singletons. Time point reported: sample taken at primary tumor resection. Whole RNA was taken from tumor, nontumor lung or frozen PBMC; it was then sequenced unsorted. The source material was normal lung tissue next to the tumor, sampled at surgery. These receptors all stem from a female donor with early-stage non-small cell lung cancer.

The table lists this clonotype with many counts. This beta chain appears as a stray read in a library generated for alpha chains; its size is not informative. The V gene is TRBV3-1, the J gene TRBJ2-1; no definite D call. The CDR3 is made up of 14 amino acids. V was clipped by 2 bases and J by 0 bases, with 5 bases between them. Germline values: CDR1 LGHDT, CDR2 YNNKEL (reference sequence). CDR3 in amino acids: CASSQFRSYNEQFF. The CDR3 nucleotides are TGTGCCAGCAGCCAATTCCGCTCCTACAATGAGCAGTTCTTC.

This clonotype was seen a handful of times. Found in a library prepared for alpha chains, this beta chain is an off-target read, and its abundance has little meaning. The chain has TRBV11-2 and TRBJ2-7; 7 bases align to TRBD2. V lost 7 bases, J lost 4 bases, and 10 bases stayed unmatched. From germline, CDR1 is SGHAT and CDR2 FQNNGV. The CDR3 is 14 amino acids. The CDR3 DNA sequence: TGTGCCAGCAACCCTAGCGGCAGCCCTTACGAGCAGTACTTC. Translation gives CASNPSGSPYEQYF. The variable domain in full, with the rest retrieved from reference TRBV11-2 and TRBJ2-7, is EAGVAQSPRYKIIEKRQSVAFWCNPISGHATLYWYQQILGQGPKLLIQFQNNGVVDDSQLPKDRFSAERLKGVDSTLKIQPAKLEDSAVYLCASNPSGSPYEQYFGPGTRLTVT.

In its sample, this clonotype is medium-sized. Because the library targeted alpha chains, this beta chain is an off-target read whose size means little. This chain uses TRBV12-3 or TRBV12-4 with TRBJ1-5, with TRBD1 as a possible D gene (6 bases). CDR3 length equals 15 residues. V was clipped by 4 bases and J by 3 bases, with 13 bases between them. The CDR3 is CASSWGAGFNQPQHF. The DNA for the CDR3 is TGTGCCAGCAGTTGGGGGGCGGGTTTCAATCAGCCCCAGCATTTT.

This clonotype was picked up a small number of times. This may be a read error: a much more frequent sequence differs by one nucleotide. This beta chain appears as a stray read in a library generated for alpha chains; its size is not informative. The chain joins TRBV6-5 to TRBJ2-7; tentative D call: TRBD2 (5 bases). Germline CDR1 is MNHEY and CDR2 is SVGAGI. The CDR3 sequence is 12 residues long. The CDR3: CVSSYGISEQYF. As DNA, the CDR3 is TGTGTCAGCAGTTACGGGATTAGCGAGCAGTACTTC.

This clonotype was seen ten or more times. In a library made to pick up alpha chains, this beta chain is a stray read with a size that means little. This chain connects TRBV28 to TRBJ2-7; D call uncertain. Trimming removed 6 bases at V and 5 bases at J, with 8 bases between. Germline values: CDR1 MDHEN, CDR2 SYDVKM. This CDR3 spans 11 amino acids. CDR3 bases: TGTGCCAGCAGAGGAACTAACGAGCAGTACTTC. Residues: CASRGTNEQYF.

This clonotype was recorded at least ten times. A library prepared for alpha chains yielded this beta chain as an off-target read; its size is of little meaning. The V call is TRBV27, the J call TRBJ1-5; D gene ambiguous. Between the trimmed V and J ends, which lost 6 bases and 0 bases, there was a span of 9 bases. The CDR3 consists of 14 residues. Looked up from germline, CDR1 is MNHEY and CDR2 is SMNVEV (reference sequence). The CDR3 coding sequence is TGTGCCAGCAGCGTAACGGATAGCAATCAGCCCCAGCATTTT. Its translation is CASSVTDSNQPQHF.

This clonotype was counted many times. This beta chain turned up in a library designed for alpha chains; as an off-target read, its abundance says little. The chain links TRBV7-3 to TRBJ2-1, with TRBD2 matching 7 bases. The CDR3 runs 15 residues. Trimming removed 2 bases from V and 5 bases from J; junction bases left unmatched: 6. The germline V gene has CDR1 SGHTA and CDR2 FQGTGA. The CDR3 DNA sequence: TGTGCCAGCAGCTTATTGGGACTACCTGACAATGAGCAGTTCTTC. It codes for CASSLLGLPDNEQFF.

This clonotype was counted once. A library made for alpha chains picked up this beta chain off target, so its size means little. The rearrangement links TRBV18 to TRBJ2-1; TRBD2 aligns across 10 bases. Per the germline V gene, CDR1 is KGHSH and CDR2 is LQKENI. V gave up 0 bases and J gave up 1 base; unmatched junction bases: 0. This CDR3 comprises 16 residues. This CDR3 reads CASSPPSGGSYNEQFF. For the CDR3, the DNA is TGTGCCAGCTCACCACCTAGCGGGGGGTCCTACAATGAGCAGTTCTTC.

This clonotype has at least ten counts. Because the library targeted alpha chains, this beta chain is an off-target read whose size means little. The CDR3 DNA reads TGTGCCAGCAGCCCTTCCGGGACACAGAACTCCTACAATGAGCAGTTCTTC. Translated, it gives CASSPSGTQNSYNEQFF. The V and J genes are TRBV9 and TRBJ2-1; a weak D match, TRBD1 (6 bases). The CDR3 runs 17 residues. Between the trimmed V and J ends, which lost 4 bases and 0 bases, there was a span of 17 bases. Germline-derived CDR1 and CDR2 are SGDLS and YYNGEE.

This clonotype ranks as medium-sized. This beta chain is an unintended read in a library built for alpha chains; its size means little. The CDR3 spells CASSLGSGEAYGYTF. The CDR3 DNA follows: TGTGCCAGCAGCTTAGGGTCCGGCGAGGCCTATGGCTACACCTTC. The V gene is TRBV7-9, the J gene TRBJ1-2, with no clear D. There are 15 residues in the CDR3. The germline V gene encodes CDR1 SEHNR and CDR2 FQNEAQ (reference sequence). V was shortened by 1 base and J by 4 bases, with 13 bases between the two germline ends.

This clonotype has ten or more counts. A library prepared for alpha chains yielded this beta chain as an off-target read; its size is of little meaning. The chain has TRBV5-4 and TRBJ2-1, with D possibly TRBD2 on 5 matching bases. V was cut by 4 bases and J by 10 bases, with 15 bases left in between. The germline V gene has CDR1 SGHNT and CDR2 YYREEE (reference sequence). This CDR3 contains 13 residues. The DNA of the CDR3 is TGTGCCAGCAGCCTGCAGCGAGGGATGGAGCAGTTCTTC. This gives the protein CASSLQRGMEQFF. The full variable domain, with the rest looked up from reference TRBV5-4 and TRBJ2-1, is ETGVTQSPTHLIKTRGQQVTLRCSSQSGHNTVSWYQQALGQGPQFIFQYYREEENGRGNFPPRFSGLQFPNYSSELNVNALELDDSALYLCASSLQRGMEQFFGPGTRLTVL.

This clonotype counts as medium-sized. This beta chain is a stray read from a library made for alpha chains; its abundance is not meaningful. The V call is TRBV10-3, the J call TRBJ1-2; 7 bases fit TRBD1. This CDR3 contains 14 residues. Germline values: CDR1 ENHRY, CDR2 SYGVKD. Losses at the gene ends were 7 bases for V and 4 bases for J; bases not matched to a gene: 9. CDR3 region: CAITRDSQSYGYTF. The CDR3 DNA reads as TGTGCCATCACGCGGGACAGCCAGTCCTATGGCTACACCTTC.

This clonotype counts as medium-sized. As an off-target read in a library built for alpha chains, this beta chain has a frequency of little significance. The chain combines TRBV7-2 with TRBJ2-5; D is uncertain. Germline-derived CDR1 and CDR2 are SGHTA and FQGNSA. The ends were cut back, 2 bases at V and 5 bases at J, with 15 bases in the middle. This CDR3 has 15 residues. CDR3 bases: TGTGCCAGCAGCTTATGGAATGGCCCCGGTGAGACCCAGTACTTC. Translation gives CASSLWNGPGETQYF.

This clonotype showed up many times. Since it is a stray read in a library aimed at alpha chains, this beta chain has a size that is not meaningful. The chain joins TRBV18 to TRBJ1-5; D perhaps matches TRBD1 (5 bases). This CDR3 contains 14 residues. With 6 bases removed from V and 7 bases from J, the gap between germline ends came to 16 bases. The germline CDR1 and CDR2 sequences are KGHSH and LQKENI. CDR3 sequence reads: CASSVGEGGQPQHF. The CDR3 nucleotides are TGTGCCAGCTCTGTGGGGGAAGGCGGGCAGCCCCAGCATTTT.

This clonotype showed up many times. Being off target in a library aimed at alpha chains, this beta chain has a size of little meaning. The genes are TRBV28 and TRBJ2-2; D gene ambiguous. V lost 5 bases and J 8 bases, leaving 15 bases between the germline ends. Germline lookup yields CDR1 MDHEN and CDR2 SYDVKM. CDR3 length: 14 amino acids. The CDR3 protein is CASSAPGWAGELFF. In DNA form, the CDR3 reads TGTGCCAGCAGTGCCCCAGGATGGGCGGGGGAGCTGTTTTTT.

By its share, this clonotype is medium-sized. With the library built for alpha chains, this beta chain is off target and its frequency is not meaningful. The chain carries TRBV28 and TRBJ2-7; weak D call: TRBD1 (6 bases). Trimming took 6 bases from V and 3 from J, leaving 15 bases between them. This CDR3 region has 14 residues. The germline V gene has CDR1 MDHEN and CDR2 SYDVKM. This CDR3 reads CASSQRGSNYEQYF. The DNA for the CDR3 is TGTGCCAGCAGCCAAAGGGGGTCTAACTACGAGCAGTACTTC.

This clonotype was counted many times. This beta chain is a stray sequence in a library constructed for alpha chains; its clone size is not meaningful. The chain is built from TRBV3-1 and TRBJ2-7, with D unclear. The CDR3 has 14 residues. Per the germline V gene, CDR1 is LGHDT and CDR2 is YNNKEL (reference sequence). Trimming left V 4 bases short and J 1 base short, with 11 bases between. CDR3 loop: CASSRKMESYEQYF. CDR3 in DNA: TGTGCCAGCAGCCGGAAAATGGAATCCTACGAGCAGTACTTC.

This clonotype appeared many times. This beta chain is a stray sequence in a library constructed for alpha chains; its clone size is not meaningful. The gene calls are TRBV24-1 and TRBJ2-2; 11 nucleotides line up with TRBD1. The CDR3 is made up of 16 amino acids. V lost 4 bases and J lost 3; bases outside the gene matches: 3. CDR1 is KGHDR and CDR2 is SFDVKD in the germline V gene. The CDR3 coding sequence is TGTGCCACCAGTGACGGGGACAGGGGGGACACCGGGGAGCTGTTTTTT. Its protein product is CATSDGDRGDTGELFF.

This clonotype is judged medium-sized (0.01 to 0.1%). A library made for alpha chains picked up this beta chain off target, so its size means little. This chain links TRBV5-1 with TRBJ2-3; no definite D call. Germline V CDR1 and CDR2: SGHRS, YFSETQ. The V and J ends lost 0 bases and 2 bases respectively, with 1 base between them. The CDR3 spans 12 residues. The CDR3 nucleotides read TGCGCCAGCAGCTTGGCCACAGATACGCAGTATTTT. Protein sequence: CASSLATDTQYF.

The sample holds many counts of this clonotype. The library was prepared for alpha chains; this beta chain is a stray read, so its frequency means little. This rearrangement joins TRBV7-2 to TRBJ2-1; 7 nucleotides align to TRBD2. Germline trimming cut 2 bases from V and 7 bases from J; bases unmatched to any gene: 8. Per germline, CDR1 SGHTA and CDR2 FQGNSA. The CDR3 runs 15 residues. CDR3 loop: CASSLSGAPGNEQFF. The CDR3 region has the DNA TGTGCCAGCAGCTTAAGCGGGGCCCCGGGGAATGAGCAGTTCTTC.